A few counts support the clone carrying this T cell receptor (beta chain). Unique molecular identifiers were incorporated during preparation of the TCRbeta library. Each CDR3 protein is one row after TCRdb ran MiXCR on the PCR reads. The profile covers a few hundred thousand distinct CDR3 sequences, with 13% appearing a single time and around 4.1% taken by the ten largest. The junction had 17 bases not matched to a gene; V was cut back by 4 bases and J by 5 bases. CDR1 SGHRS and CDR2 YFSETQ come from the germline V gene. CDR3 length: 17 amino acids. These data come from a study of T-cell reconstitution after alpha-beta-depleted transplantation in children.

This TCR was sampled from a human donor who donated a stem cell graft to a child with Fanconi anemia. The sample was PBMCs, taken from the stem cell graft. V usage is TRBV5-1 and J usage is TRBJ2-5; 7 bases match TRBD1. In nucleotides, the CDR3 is TGCGCCAGCAGCCTAATCTCCCGGACAGGATTCGGGGAGACCCAGTACTTC. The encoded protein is CASSLISRTGFGETQYF.